This T cell receptor (beta chain) was found in a study of OX40 agonist ivuxolimab in advanced cancers. In this sample, this clone is medium-sized (0.01 to 0.1%). The V and J ends lost 2 bases and 2 bases respectively, with 9 bases between them. The germline CDR1 and CDR2 sequences are SGHDN and FVKESK. The CDR3 length is 14 residues. TCRdb keeps only in-frame clones here, not all; method: immunoSEQ multiplex PCR. The sample has around 60,000 clones, roughly 87% seen once. Sequenced here: CD4+ or CD8+ T cells sorted from blood, sampled in a trial of the OX40 agonist ivuxolimab. V gene TRBV14 combines with J gene TRBJ1-1; tentative D call: TRBD1 (5 bases). This TCR was recovered from an adult with an advanced solid tumor such as melanoma, head and neck, liver or kidney cancer. The CDR3 protein is CASSQPGANTEAFF. The CDR3 nucleotides read TGTGCCAGCAGCCAACCTGGGGCCAACACTGAAGCTTTCTTT.